These 27 T cell receptor beta chains were all obtained from the same sample, sequenced in a study of brain T cells in children with intractable seizures (dated by TCRdb to the early 2020s). Reading the label with the study, this specimen's time point is: blood from clinic visit 5 months post-surgery; TSC patient then seizure free. The method behind the library was the immunoSEQ multiplex PCR assay. TCRdb provides this immuneACCESS table in a form limited to in-frame rearrangements. Some clones are lacking; in checked studies, under half of them reflect an unresolved V gene, and why the rest are absent is not known. The sample profile shows hundreds of thousands of clones; about 94% of them were found once. The top ten clones comprise around 5% of the sample. Source: peripheral blood, taken more than 4 months after surgery. The receptors shown here come from a boy under two years old with tuberous sclerosis and intractable seizures.

This chain links TRBV19 with TRBJ2-1; 8 bases map to TRBD2. V lost 5 bases to trimming and J lost 2 bases; unmatched junction nucleotides: 11. This CDR3 is 17 amino acids long. Germline V gene data show CDR1 as LNHDA and CDR2 as SQIVND (reference sequence). The CDR3, as DNA: TGTGCCAGTAGTTGGGGCCCAGCGGGGGCCACCTACAATGAGCAGTTCTTC. It is translated as CASSWGPAGATYNEQFF.

This chain uses TRBV7-3 with TRBJ2-1; 8 bases fit TRBD2. V shed 1 base and J 4 bases; nucleotides not matched to a gene: 3. Germline loops: CDR1 SGHTA, CDR2 FQGTGA. This CDR3 is built from 15 residues. The chain's CDR3 is CASSLRREAYNEQFF. For the CDR3, the DNA is TGTGCCAGCAGCTTAAGGCGGGAGGCTTACAATGAGCAGTTCTTC.

V usage is TRBV29-1 and J usage is TRBJ2-7; either TRBD1 or TRBD2 may fit D (5 bases each). The CDR3 totals 13 residues. V lost 6 bases, J lost 5 bases, and 17 bases lay in between. The V gene's germline CDR1 is SQVTM and CDR2 ANQGSEA. For the CDR3, the DNA is TGCAGCGTAGAGACCCAGGAGGACAACGAGCAGTACTTC. Translation: CSVETQEDNEQYF.

The rearrangement links TRBV9 to TRBJ2-6; D is undetermined. The ends were cut back, 4 bases at V and 2 bases at J, with 28 bases in the middle. CDR3 size: 21 residues. Germline V CDR1 and CDR2: SGDLS, YYNGEE. The DNA of the CDR3 is TGTGCCAGCAGCTCCACTGTTGGGTTTACAATGCCTCACACTGGGGCCAACGTCCTGACTTTC. It specifies CASSSTVGFTMPHTGANVLTF.

V and J are TRBV5-4 and TRBJ2-7; D possibly uses TRBD1 or TRBD2 (5 bases each). Germline loops: CDR1 SGHNT, CDR2 YYREEE (reference sequence). The CDR3 totals 15 residues. V lost 0 bases and J 1 base, leaving 11 bases between the germline ends. This chain's CDR3 is CASSLGGALSYEQYF. The CDR3 DNA follows: TGTGCCAGCAGCTTGGGAGGGGCTTTATCCTACGAGCAGTACTTC.

The gene calls are TRBV29-1 and TRBJ1-2; 9 nucleotides match TRBD1. In germline, CDR1 is SQVTM, CDR2 ANQGSEA. Trimming removed 5 bases from V and 4 bases from J; junction bases left unmatched: 14. The CDR3 has 16 amino acids. The CDR3 coding sequence is TGCAGCGTTCACTCGGGACAGGGAGAAGCTCTCTATGGCTACACCTTC. Its translation: CSVHSGQGEALYGYTF.

The chain employs TRBV18 and TRBJ2-1, with TRBD1 as a possible D gene (5 bases). Trimming took off 6 bases at V and 2 bases at J, with 11 bases between the two ends. This CDR3 region has 14 residues. Germline CDR1 is KGHSH and CDR2 is LQKENI. DNA for the CDR3: TGTGCCAGCTCCGGACAAATCCCCTACAATGAGCAGTTCTTC. Translated, it gives CASSGQIPYNEQFF.

The V and J genes are TRBV11-3 and TRBJ2-2, with D hard to call. This CDR3 comprises 13 residues. CDR1 is SGHNT and CDR2 is YENEEA in the germline V gene. Trimming left V 1 base short and J 8 bases short, with 8 bases between. In DNA form, the CDR3 reads TGTGCCAGCAGCTTAGGGGTCTCGGGGGAGCTGTTTTTT. This sequence encodes CASSLGVSGELFF.

The chain recombines TRBV13 with TRBJ2-4; 13 bases align to TRBD2. Germline V gene sequence: CDR1 PRHDT, CDR2 FYEKMQ (reference sequence). The CDR3 is made up of 14 amino acids. V dropped 5 bases and J dropped 8; count of bases not matched to a gene: 3. This chain's CDR3 is CASSMTSGRHIQYF. Here the CDR3 DNA reads TGTGCCAGCAGCATGACTAGCGGGAGGCACATTCAGTACTTC. Drawing the rest from reference TRBV13 and TRBJ2-4, the complete variable domain is AAGVIQSPRHLIKEKRETATLKCYPIPRHDTVYWYQQGPGQDPQFLISFYEKMQSDKGSIPDRFSAQQFSDYHSELNMSSLELGDSALYFCASSMTSGRHIQYFGAGTRLSVL.

The chain combines TRBV5-1 with TRBJ2-7, with D perhaps matching TRBD1 (5 bases). The germline V and J ends were trimmed by 3 bases and 0 bases, with 10 bases remaining between them. In germline, CDR1 is SGHRS, CDR2 YFSETQ. The CDR3 runs 14 residues. The chain's CDR3 is CASSSPDISYEQYF. The CDR3 nucleotides read TGCGCCAGCAGCTCACCGGACATCTCCTACGAGCAGTACTTC.

The V call is TRBV7-9, the J call TRBJ1-5; tentative D call: TRBD1 (5 bases). CDR3 size: 16 residues. Trimming pared 2 bases from V and 2 bases from J, leaving 13 bases between. Germline lookup yields CDR1 SEHNR and CDR2 FQNEAQ (reference sequence). DNA of the CDR3: TGTGCCAGCAGCTTAAATAGGGGTACAGGCAATCAGCCCCAGCATTTT. This gives the protein CASSLNRGTGNQPQHF.

This chain connects TRBV4-2 to TRBJ2-7, with TRBD1 matching over 8 bases. The trim removed 3 bases at V and 6 bases at J, leaving 13 bases unmatched. Germline loops: CDR1 LGHNA, CDR2 YNFKEQ. CDR3 length: 16 residues. CDR3 bases: TGTGCCAGCAGCCATCCAGGGGGCTCTCGTCTTCCCGAGCAGTACTTC. Its protein is CASSHPGGSRLPEQYF.

The chain couples TRBV2 to TRBJ2-7, with a weak D call TRBD2 (5 bases). The ends were cut back, 4 bases at V and 1 base at J, with 11 bases in the middle. Germline V lookup: CDR1 SNHLY, CDR2 FYNNEI. This CDR3 spans 14 amino acids. Here the CDR3 DNA reads TGTGCCAGCAGTGTGGACGGGAAATCCTACGAGCAGTACTTC. Translating it yields CASSVDGKSYEQYF.

The V gene is TRBV24-1, the J gene TRBJ1-1; 8 bases match TRBD1. With 8 bases clipped from V and 1 base from J, the junction kept 5 bases outside the gene matches. Germline V gene lookup returns CDR1 KGHDR and CDR2 SFDVKD. The CDR3 extends over 14 amino acids. CDR3 protein: CATKAGGTNTEAFF. The CDR3 DNA is TGTGCCACCAAGGCAGGGGGCACGAACACTGAAGCTTTCTTT.

The chain has TRBV2 and TRBJ2-2; weak D call: TRBD1 (6 bases). V dropped 6 bases and J dropped 6 bases, with 20 bases sitting between them. The CDR3 has 16 residues. CDR1 SNHLY and CDR2 FYNNEI come from the germline V gene. The CDR3 loop reads CASRIQGQLGAGELFF. CDR3 sequence (DNA): TGTGCCAGCAGGATACAGGGTCAGCTTGGTGCCGGGGAGCTGTTTTTT. Together with reference TRBV2 and TRBJ2-2, the CDR3 gives the full variable domain: EPEVTQTPSHQVTQMGQEVILRCVPISNHLYFYWYRQILGQKVEFLVSFYNNEISEKSEIFDDQFSVERPDGSNFTLKIRSTKLEDSAMYFCASRIQGQLGAGELFFGEGSRLTVL.

This clone was picked up one time. This chain uses TRBV25-1 with TRBJ1-1, with D perhaps matching TRBD1 (6 bases). The CDR3 runs to 13 residues. V lost 1 base and J 4 bases, leaving 7 bases between the germline ends. The germline V gene encodes CDR1 MGHDK and CDR2 SYGVNS. The CDR3 loop is CASSELGGTEAFF. The CDR3 DNA sequence: TGTGCCAGCAGTGAATTAGGGGGCACTGAAGCTTTCTTT.

This rearrangement joins TRBV5-6 to TRBJ1-2; the D gene is possibly TRBD1 (6 bases). Germline lookup yields CDR1 SGHDT and CDR2 YYEEEE. The CDR3 spans 14 residues. With 3 bases removed from V and 8 bases from J, the gap between germline ends came to 17 bases. In nucleotides, the CDR3 is TGTGCCAGCAGCTCACAGGGAATAGTTGGGGGCTACACCTTC. Translating gives CASSSQGIVGGYTF.

The CDR3 DNA reads TGTGCCATCTCACCGGGACAGATCTACGAGCAGTACTTC. It is translated as CAISPGQIYEQYF. V usage is TRBV10-3 and J usage is TRBJ2-7; 7 bases agree with TRBD1. CDR3 length: 13 residues. V was clipped by 8 bases and J by 3 bases; unmatched bases: 7. Germline values: CDR1 ENHRY, CDR2 SYGVKD.

This CDR3 is CASSLGISGANVLTF. In DNA form, the CDR3 reads TGTGCCAGCAGCTTGGGGATCTCTGGGGCCAACGTCCTGACTTTC. The V and J genes are TRBV5-6 and TRBJ2-6; D remains unclear. Trimming removed 0 bases at V and 0 bases at J, with 4 bases between. Looked up from germline, CDR1 is SGHDT and CDR2 is YYEEEE. CDR3 size: 15 residues.

V usage is TRBV9 and J usage is TRBJ2-3; D could derive from TRBD1 or TRBD2 (6 bases each). CDR3 length: 19 amino acids. The germline CDR1 and CDR2 sequences are SGDLS and YYNGEE. The V end was cut by 4 bases, the J end by 2 bases, with 26 bases between. The CDR3 nucleotides read TGTGCCAGCAGCCAGGGCCTCGGGGGCATGCGACACTACACAGATACGCAGTATTTT. This sequence encodes CASSQGLGGMRHYTDTQYF.

This clone was recorded a few times. This chain uses TRBV7-9 with TRBJ1-3; TRBD1 aligns across 9 bases. The germline V gene has CDR1 SEHNR and CDR2 FQNEAQ (reference sequence). V lost 4 bases, J lost 0 bases, and 4 bases stayed unmatched. The CDR3 runs to 16 residues. This CDR3 reads CASSSKTGGSGNTIYF. The CDR3 DNA reads TGTGCCAGCAGCTCGAAGACAGGGGGCTCTGGAAACACCATATATTTT.

J is TRBJ2-5 and V is TRBV5-5, with D possibly being TRBD1 or TRBD2 (5 bases each). V dropped 4 bases and J dropped 3 bases, with 16 bases sitting between them. Per the germline V gene, CDR1 is SGHKS and CDR2 is YYEKEE (reference sequence). CDR3 length: 15 amino acids. The CDR3 loop is CASSPPPGRKETQYF. CDR3 coding DNA: TGTGCCAGCAGCCCCCCGCCGGGACGAAAAGAGACCCAGTACTTC.

V usage is TRBV3-1 (or the pseudogene TRBV3-2) and J usage is TRBJ2-3; TRBD2 aligns across 7 bases. Germline V gene lookup returns CDR1 LGHDT and CDR2 YNNKEL (reference sequence). CDR3 length: 14 residues. J gave up 1 base and V 4 bases, and 2 bases lay outside the gene matches. The CDR3 DNA sequence: TGTGCCAGCAGCCCTACTAGCGGCACAGATACGCAGTATTTT. Translating gives CASSPTSGTDTQYF.

This clone came up a few times. The chain combines TRBV25-1 with TRBJ1-1; the D gene is possibly TRBD1 (5 bases). The V and J ends lost 7 bases and 1 base respectively, with 7 bases between them. The CDR3 is 12 residues long. CDR1 is MGHDK and CDR2 is SYGVNS in the germline V gene. The CDR3 DNA is TGTGCCAGCAACGGGGGGAACACTGAAGCTTTCTTT. This gives the protein CASNGGNTEAFF.

The CDR3 region is CSVLQGRGTEAFF. The CDR3 DNA is TGCAGCGTCCTACAGGGACGTGGCACTGAAGCTTTCTTT. V is TRBV29-1 and J is TRBJ1-1, with D possibly TRBD1 on 6 matching bases. Germline V gives CDR1 SQVTM, CDR2 ANQGSEA. The CDR3 is 13 amino acids. V lost 6 bases, J lost 4 bases, and 15 bases lay in between.

There are a few counts of this clone. The chain has TRBV7-9 and TRBJ1-5; TRBD1 aligns across 9 bases. The CDR3 length is 19 residues. CDR1 is SEHNR and CDR2 is FQNEAQ in the germline V gene (reference sequence). V shed 4 bases, J shed 3 bases, and the junction held 16 bases outside the gene matches. CDR3 nucleotide sequence: TGTGCCAGCAGCTCCTCCGGGACAGGGACTGCCTCTTACAATCAGCCCCAGCATTTT. Protein sequence: CASSSSGTGTASYNQPQHF.

This clone is a singleton in its sample. The chain couples TRBV30 to TRBJ1-1; D not certain. V was clipped by 0 bases and J by 1 base, with 6 bases between them. Germline loops: CDR1 GTSNPN, CDR2 SVGIG (reference sequence). This CDR3 is 13 amino acids long. The CDR3 DNA follows: TGTGCCTGGAGTGTACGGAGGAACACTGAAGCTTTCTTT. It translates to CAWSVRRNTEAFF.